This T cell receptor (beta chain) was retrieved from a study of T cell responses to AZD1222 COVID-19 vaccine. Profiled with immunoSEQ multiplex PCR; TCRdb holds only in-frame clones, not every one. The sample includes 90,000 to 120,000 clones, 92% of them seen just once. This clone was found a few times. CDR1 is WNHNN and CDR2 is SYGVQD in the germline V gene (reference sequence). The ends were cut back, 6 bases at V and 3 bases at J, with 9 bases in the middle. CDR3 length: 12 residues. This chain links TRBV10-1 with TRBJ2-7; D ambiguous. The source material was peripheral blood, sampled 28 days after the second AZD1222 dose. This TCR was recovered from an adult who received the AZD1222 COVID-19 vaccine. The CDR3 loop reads CASSMTSYEQYF. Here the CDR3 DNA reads TGCGCCAGCAGCATGACAAGCTACGAGCAGTACTTC.